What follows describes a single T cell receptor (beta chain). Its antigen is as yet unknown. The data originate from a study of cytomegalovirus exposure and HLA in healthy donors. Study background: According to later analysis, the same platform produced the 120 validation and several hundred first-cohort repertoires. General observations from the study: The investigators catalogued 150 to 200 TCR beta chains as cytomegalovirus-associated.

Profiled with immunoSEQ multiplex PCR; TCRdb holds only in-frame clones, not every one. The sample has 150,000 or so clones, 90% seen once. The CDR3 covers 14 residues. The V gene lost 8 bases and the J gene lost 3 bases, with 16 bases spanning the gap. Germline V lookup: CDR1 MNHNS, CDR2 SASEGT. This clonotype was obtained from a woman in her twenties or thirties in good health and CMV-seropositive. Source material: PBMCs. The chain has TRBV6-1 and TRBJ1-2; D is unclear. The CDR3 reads CASSTAGKDYGYTF. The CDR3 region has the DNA TGTGCCAGCTCGACGGCGGGGAAGGACTATGGCTACACCTTC.